The 7 T cell receptor beta chains below all came from one sample that was sequenced in a study of radiotherapy plus CTLA-4 blockade in lung cancer. The data were produced by immunoSEQ multiplex PCR, yet TCRdb's version contains in-frame clones alone and is incomplete. The table includes over 40,000 clones, 75% to 85% detected once. This sample comprised peripheral blood, obtained from a patient treated with radiotherapy plus ipilimumab. These receptors were collected from a human donor with non-small cell lung cancer who had stable disease on radiotherapy plus ipilimumab.

The chain recombines TRBV6-6 with TRBJ2-3; 14 bases align to TRBD2. Germline-derived CDR1 and CDR2 are MNHNY and SVGAGI (reference sequence). The CDR3 is made up of 16 amino acids. V gave up 2 bases and J gave up 11 bases; unmatched junction bases: 9. CDR3 sequence reads: CASSYDRLAGGKGQYF. CDR3 coding DNA: TGTGCCAGCAGTTACGATCGACTAGCGGGAGGGAAGGGGCAGTATTTT.

The V gene is TRBV4-1, the J gene TRBJ2-5; D not resolved. The germline gives CDR1 MGHRA, CDR2 YSYEKL. This CDR3 is 14 amino acids long. V was pared by 0 bases and J by 7 bases, with 12 bases between. The CDR3 DNA follows: TGCGCCAGCAGCCAAGACCGCGCCTCGGGGACCCAGTACTTC. Translated, it gives CASSQDRASGTQYF.

The rearrangement links TRBV9 to TRBJ2-2; possibly TRBD1 for D (7 bases). The CDR3 consists of 16 residues. The V and J ends lost 3 bases and 1 base respectively, with 13 bases between them. The germline CDR1 and CDR2 sequences are SGDLS and YYNGEE. For the CDR3, the DNA is TGTGCCAGCAGCGCTCGGGGGACAGAGAACACCGGGGAGCTGTTTTTT. Protein: CASSARGTENTGELFF. The full variable domain, completed using reference TRBV9 and TRBJ2-2, is DSGVTQTPKHLITATGQRVTLRCSPRSGDLSVYWYQQSLDQGLQFLIQYYNGEERAKGNILERFSAQQFPDLHSELNLSSLELGDSALYFCASSARGTENTGELFFGEGSRLTVL.

This chain connects TRBV9 to TRBJ1-2; no clear D gene. The length of the CDR3 is 15 residues. From germline, CDR1 is SGDLS and CDR2 YYNGEE. V was cut by 0 bases and J by 1 base, with 10 bases left in between. The CDR3: CASSVGGGVNYGYTF. CDR3 nucleotide sequence: TGTGCCAGCAGCGTAGGCGGCGGGGTTAACTATGGCTACACCTTC. The full variable domain, in which reference TRBV9 and TRBJ1-2 provide the parts outside the CDR3, is DSGVTQTPKHLITATGQRVTLRCSPRSGDLSVYWYQQSLDQGLQFLIQYYNGEERAKGNILERFSAQQFPDLHSELNLSSLELGDSALYFCASSVGGGVNYGYTFGSGTRLTVV.

The genes are TRBV19 and TRBJ2-1; 15 nucleotides align to TRBD2. This CDR3 has 16 residues. The junction had 5 bases not matched to a gene; V was cut back by 4 bases and J by 7 bases. Germline V gives CDR1 LNHDA, CDR2 SQIVND (reference sequence). Written as DNA, the CDR3 is TGTGCCAGTAGTACGGGACTAGCGGGAGGTCAGAATGAGCAGTTCTTC. Residues: CASSTGLAGGQNEQFF.

The chain links TRBV29-1 to TRBJ2-5, with TRBD2 matching over 7 bases. The germline CDR1 and CDR2 sequences are SQVTM and ANQGSEA. J lost 2 bases, V lost 0 bases, and 18 bases had no gene match. The CDR3 spans 19 residues. The CDR3: CSVEDPLAGTTGFQETQYF. Written as DNA, the CDR3 is TGCAGCGTTGAAGATCCGTTAGCGGGTACAACTGGGTTTCAAGAGACCCAGTACTTC.

The rearrangement links TRBV9 to TRBJ1-2; the match to TRBD1 covers 7 bases. The CDR3 has 13 residues. The V gene end was trimmed by 4 bases and the J gene end by 6 bases; junction bases not matched to a gene: 6. Germline CDR1 reads SGDLS; CDR2 reads YYNGEE. CDR3 region: CASSRRDSNGYTF. CDR3 nucleotide sequence: TGTGCCAGCAGCCGTCGGGACAGTAATGGCTACACCTTC.